Listed below are T cell receptor beta chains from one sample, sequenced in a study of blood T cell repertoires in COVID-19. The table came from immunoSEQ multiplex PCR; TCRdb's copy has only in-frame clones and leaves some out. The sample yields around 300,000 clones, 80% to 90% seen once. The sample taken for sequencing was PBMCs or T cells enriched from blood (not recorded which). Receptor source: a man aged 25-40 years who had recovered from COVID-19. Each CDR3 is given without its conserved first and last residue.

TRBV6-1	TRBJ1-5	ASSESWGGRNQPQH
TRBV23-1	TRBJ2-3	ASSWRGRGPTTDTQY
TRBV10-3	TRBJ2-5	ATMTGGEETQY
TRBV7-6	TRBJ2-5	ASSLTGASGPWETQY
TRBV18	TRBJ2-7	ASSPSGWSEQY
TRBV14	TRBJ1-6	ASSQDRGGAFSAPLH
TRBV7-2	TRBJ1-2	ASSLGPGLENLGYT
TRBV7-9	TRBJ1-2	ASSLGHINGGYT
TRBV6-1	TRBJ2-7	ASSEQGARSEQY
TRBV5-1	TRBJ1-6	ASSGGQGNNSPLH
TRBV27	TRBJ1-4	ASSLSPLQTTNEKLF
TRBV30	TRBJ2-3	AWSFGQSSTDTQY
TRBV6-5	TRBJ2-7	ASSPIEAGGGEQY
TRBV7-2	TRBJ2-7	ASSLSTGVYEQY
TRBV28	TRBJ1-5	ATNRDRGRNQPQH
TRBV11-2	TRBJ2-7	ASSLVADEQY
TRBV21-1	TRBJ2-7	ASSSGLAGELSPFSYEQY
TRBV19	TRBJ2-2	ASKGQGATGELF
TRBV5-1	TRBJ1-5	ASSLAGRTGENQPQH
TRBV28	TRBJ2-1	ASSLYNEQF
TRBV6-5	TRBJ2-2	ASSYSSQGNTGELF
TRBV7-9	TRBJ1-2	ASSLVIGYT
TRBV10-3	TRBJ1-1	AISESTANTEAF
TRBV10-2	TRBJ2-5	ASSDPGTQETQY
TRBV19	TRBJ2-5	ATTQGGETQY
TRBV5-1	TRBJ2-3	ASSLSGQGVADTQY
TRBV2	TRBJ1-1	ASSVGQGTTMNTEAF
TRBV2	TRBJ1-3	ASTRSPGNTIY
TRBV6-2/TRBV6-3	TRBJ1-1	ASSRQPNTEAF
TRBV19	TRBJ2-7	ASSRDRPTGFPSYEQY
TRBV6-5	TRBJ2-1	ASSPGTGGWGEQF
TRBV7-2	TRBJ2-5	ASSFGLQETQY
TRBV10-3	TRBJ1-3	AIRGQVAGNTIY
TRBV11-2	TRBJ2-7	ASSLSTGYYEQY
TRBV4-1	TRBJ2-7	ASSQARDKSYEQY
TRBV27	TRBJ2-2	ASSFLRGEGTGELF
TRBV19	TRBJ1-6	ASSITTNSYNSPLH
TRBV6-4	TRBJ2-1	ASRQGNEQF
TRBV6-5	TRBJ1-1	ASSYSGGRGAF
TRBV11-2	TRBJ2-7	ASSLIFGRGNSSYEQY